This T cell receptor (beta chain) was observed in a study of cytomegalovirus exposure and HLA in healthy donors. The CDR3 is made up of 15 amino acids. Trimming took off 2 bases at V and 7 bases at J, with 14 bases between the two ends. CDR1 is LNHDA, CDR2 SQIVND, per germline (reference sequence). PCR involved 60 Vbeta and 13 Jbeta primers. TCRdb's table, derived via immunoSEQ multiplex PCR, lists solely in-frame clones and lacks some. The sample yields 150,000 or so clones, about four fifths seen once. In its sample, this clone was seen a few times. Sequencing was done on a sample of PBMCs. The J gene is TRBJ1-4, the V gene TRBV19, with D possibly TRBD1 on 5 matching bases. This receptor was taken from a woman under 30 in good health and CMV-seropositive. Here the CDR3 DNA reads TGTGCCAGTAGTATATGGCGTCAGGGCGGTGAAAAACTGTTTTTT. This encodes CASSIWRQGGEKLFF.